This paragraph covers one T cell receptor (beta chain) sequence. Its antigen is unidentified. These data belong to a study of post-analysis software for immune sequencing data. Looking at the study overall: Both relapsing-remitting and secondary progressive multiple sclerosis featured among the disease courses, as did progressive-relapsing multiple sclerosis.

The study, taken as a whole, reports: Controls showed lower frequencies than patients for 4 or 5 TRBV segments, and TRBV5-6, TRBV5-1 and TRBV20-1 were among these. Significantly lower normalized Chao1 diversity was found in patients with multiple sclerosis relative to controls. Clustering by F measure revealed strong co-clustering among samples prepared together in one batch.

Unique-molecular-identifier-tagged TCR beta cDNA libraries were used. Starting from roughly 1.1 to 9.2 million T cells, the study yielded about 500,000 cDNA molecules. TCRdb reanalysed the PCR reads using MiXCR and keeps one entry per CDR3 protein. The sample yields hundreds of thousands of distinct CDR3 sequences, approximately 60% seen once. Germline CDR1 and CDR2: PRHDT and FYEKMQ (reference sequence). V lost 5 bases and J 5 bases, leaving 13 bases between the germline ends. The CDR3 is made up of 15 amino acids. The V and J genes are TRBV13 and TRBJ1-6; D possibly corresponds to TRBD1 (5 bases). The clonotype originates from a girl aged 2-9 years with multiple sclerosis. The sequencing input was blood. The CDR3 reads CASSRGTLDNSPLHF. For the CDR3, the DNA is TGTGCCAGCAGCAGGGGAACCCTGGATAATTCACCCCTCCACTTT.